This TCR beta chain is from a study of blood T cell repertoires in COVID-19. Study information: There were acute and convalescent COVID-19 samples, and they came from the United States, Italy and Spain. The analysed material was cDNA or gDNA that came from T cells, B-cell-depleted T cells, or PBMCs.

Trimming at V came to 0 bases and at J to 4 bases, leaving 9 bases not matched to a gene. The CDR3 has 17 amino acids. The germline V gene encodes CDR1 SGHAT and CDR2 FQNNGV. Source study methods: Amplification with reference gene primers provided the estimates of nucleated cell counts. The protocol was immunoSEQ multiplex PCR, while the TCRdb copy is restricted to in-frame clones and leaves out a portion. D and trimming come from the DNA, and the V and J calls and clone size come from that table. The sample yields 270,000 or so clones, around 86% seen once. This chain connects TRBV11-2 to TRBJ2-1, with TRBD2 matching over 7 bases. The sample was peripheral blood. The receptor's source is a woman between 35 and 50 years old who had recovered from COVID-19. The CDR3 protein is CASSLDLGLAVYNEQFF. The CDR3 nucleotides read TGTGCCAGCAGCTTAGATCTAGGGCTAGCGGTATACAATGAGCAGTTCTTC. Together with reference TRBV11-2 and TRBJ2-1, the CDR3 gives the full variable domain: EAGVAQSPRYKIIEKRQSVAFWCNPISGHATLYWYQQILGQGPKLLIQFQNNGVVDDSQLPKDRFSAERLKGVDSTLKIQPAKLEDSAVYLCASSLDLGLAVYNEQFFGPGTRLTVL.